The clone carrying this TCR beta chain occurred a few times. Its antigen is still unknown. Drawn from each donor were 8.5 to 10 milliliters of peripheral blood. The germline CDR1 and CDR2 sequences are SGHTA and FQGTGA. The CDR3 loop spans 16 amino acids. V dropped 4 bases and J dropped 0 bases, with 13 bases sitting between them. Through a sample-barcoded 5' primer and a J-beta primer mix, a second PCR was run for roughly 6 to 11 cycles. MiXCR was run by TCRdb on the 5' RACE reads, yielding one entry per CDR3 protein. The sample carries roughly 1.6 million distinct CDR3 sequences, around 36% recorded once. These data originate in a study of blood T cells in healthy people across ages. Study-wide findings and caveats: Per million T cells, TCR beta diversity dropped roughly linearly as age increased. The study found TCR beta diversity correlated strongly with naive T cell percentage.

What was sequenced was blood. This TCR came from a woman in her 30s in good health. The V and J genes are TRBV7-3 and TRBJ2-4; the D gene is possibly TRBD1 (5 bases). The CDR3 here is CASSSERGVAKNIQYF. For the CDR3, the DNA is TGTGCCAGCAGCTCCGAAAGGGGTGTAGCCAAAAACATTCAGTACTTC.